The 3 T cell receptor beta chains in this list originate from one sample, sequenced in a study of T cells in tuberculosis. Sequencing was performed with immunoSEQ multiplex PCR; in TCRdb, only in-frame clones are kept and a portion is missing. The table shows about 35,000 clones, with roughly 90% occurring only once. Material: PBMCs. Receptors were obtained from a donor between 10 and 29 years old with latent tuberculosis or without tuberculosis infection. Some clones in this sample may be carry-over from other donors' samples.

The chain couples TRBV7-9 to TRBJ2-1; TRBD2 matches 11 bases. V was pared by 6 bases and J by 5 bases, with 3 bases of the junction left unmatched. Germline V gene lookup returns CDR1 SEHNR and CDR2 FQNEAQ (reference sequence). This CDR3 spans 14 amino acids. CDR3: CASRTSGENNEQFF. The CDR3, as DNA: TGTGCCAGCAGGACTAGCGGGGAAAACAATGAGCAGTTCTTC.

This chain uses TRBV5-1 with TRBJ2-2; the D is unclear. The CDR3 is 15 amino acids. V dropped 4 bases and J dropped 7 bases, with 17 bases sitting between them. CDR1 and CDR2 (germline): SGHRS, YFSETQ. CDR3 amino acids: CASSPSTRSDGELFF. The CDR3 DNA follows: TGCGCCAGCAGCCCTTCAACTCGGAGCGACGGGGAGCTGTTTTTT.

This sequence joins TRBV30 and TRBJ1-6, with D possibly TRBD1 on 6 matching bases. The ends were cut back, 0 bases at V and 7 bases at J, with 10 bases in the middle. Germline V gene sequence: CDR1 GTSNPN, CDR2 SVGIG (reference sequence). The CDR3 spans 14 residues. For the CDR3, the DNA is TGTGCCTGGAGTGTCCTAACAGGGAATTCACCCCTCCACTTT. It is translated as CAWSVLTGNSPLHF.